This T cell receptor beta chain was observed in a study of early T cells in non-severe SARS-CoV-2 infection. In the study overall: Sequenced material consisted of bulk RNA (from unsorted whole blood), and chains were unpaired.

The CDR3 is made up of 15 amino acids. Trimming took 5 bases from V and 5 from J; bases not matched to a gene: 5. Per germline, CDR1 SGHTA and CDR2 FQGNSA. In this sample, this clonotype turned up a few times. Its antigen is undetermined. As part of library construction, unique molecular identifiers were attached to individual cDNA molecules. Each CDR3 protein gets one entry after TCRdb re-called the 5' RACE reads with MiXCR. The sample holds roughly 53,000 distinct CDR3 sequences, 7.5% to 9.5% seen once. Broader study findings: Matching with VDJdb favored anti-spike CD8 responses (missing private and CD4 specificities).

The TCR comes from an adult who was a healthcare worker with PCR-confirmed SARS-CoV-2 infection or an uninfected control (not recorded which). This material consisted of whole blood, taken at baseline. The chain couples TRBV7-2 to TRBJ2-1; the match to TRBD2 covers 11 bases. The CDR3 here is CASSTTSGNHNEQFF. CDR3 nucleotides: TGTGCCAGCAGCACGACTAGCGGGAACCACAATGAGCAGTTCTTC.